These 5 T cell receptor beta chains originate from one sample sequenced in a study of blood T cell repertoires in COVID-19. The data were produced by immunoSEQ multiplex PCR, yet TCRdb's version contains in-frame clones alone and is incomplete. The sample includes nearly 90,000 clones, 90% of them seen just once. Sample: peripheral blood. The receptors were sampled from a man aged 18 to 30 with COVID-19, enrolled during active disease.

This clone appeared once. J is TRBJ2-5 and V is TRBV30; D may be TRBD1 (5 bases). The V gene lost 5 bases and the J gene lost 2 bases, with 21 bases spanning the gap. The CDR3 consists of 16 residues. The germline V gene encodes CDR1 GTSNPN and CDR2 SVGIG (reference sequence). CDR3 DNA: TGTGCCTGGGCTTCTTTATATCACAGGCGGCAAGAGACCCAGTACTTC. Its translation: CAWASLYHRRQETQYF. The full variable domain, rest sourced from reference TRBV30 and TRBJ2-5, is SQTIHQWPATLVQPVGSPLSLECTVEGTSNPNLYWYRQAAGRGLQLLFYSVGIGQISSEVPQNLSASRPQDRQFILSSKKLLLSDSGFYLCAWASLYHRRQETQYFGPGTRLLVL.

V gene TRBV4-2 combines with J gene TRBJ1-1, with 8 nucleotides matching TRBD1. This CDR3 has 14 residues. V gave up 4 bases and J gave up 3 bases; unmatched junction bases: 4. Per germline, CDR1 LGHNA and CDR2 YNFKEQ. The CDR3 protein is CASSPIQGDTEAFF. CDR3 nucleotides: TGTGCCAGCAGCCCCATACAGGGGGACACTGAAGCTTTCTTT.

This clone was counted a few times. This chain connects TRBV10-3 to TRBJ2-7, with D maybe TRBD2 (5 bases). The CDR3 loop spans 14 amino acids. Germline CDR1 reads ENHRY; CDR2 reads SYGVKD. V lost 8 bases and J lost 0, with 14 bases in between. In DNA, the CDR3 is TGTGCCATCGGCCTTGGCGGGCCCTCCTACGAGCAGTACTTC. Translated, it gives CAIGLGGPSYEQYF.

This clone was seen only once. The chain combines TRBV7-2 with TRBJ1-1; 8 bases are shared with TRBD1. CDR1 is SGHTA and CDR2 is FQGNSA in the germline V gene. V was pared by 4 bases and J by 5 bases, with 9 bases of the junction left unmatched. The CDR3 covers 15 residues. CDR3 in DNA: TGTGCCAGCAGCTCTCAAGGACAGGGAAGTACTGAAGCTTTCTTT. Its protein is CASSSQGQGSTEAFF.

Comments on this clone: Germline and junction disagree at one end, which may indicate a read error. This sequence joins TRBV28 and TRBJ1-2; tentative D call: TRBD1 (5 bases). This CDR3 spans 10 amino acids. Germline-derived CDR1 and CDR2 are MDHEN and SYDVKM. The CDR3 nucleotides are TGTGCCAGCAGCTGGAGGGGCTGGCCCTTC. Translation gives CASSWRGWPF.